One and the same sample provided the 11 T cell receptor beta chains below, sequenced in a study of T cell repertoires in ileal Crohn's disease. Time point: neoterminal ileum biopsy at postoperative endoscopy, about 6 months after surgery. Clones were read by immunoSEQ multiplex PCR, and TCRdb kept only the in-frame ones, dropping some. Among about 3,900 clones listed, just over 70% were seen once. The source material was ileal tissue. These receptors came from an adult with Crohn's disease.

J is TRBJ2-3 and V is TRBV9; 12 bases match TRBD2. The CDR3 consists of 15 residues. Germline assignment: CDR1 SGDLS and CDR2 YYNGEE. The J segment lost 6 bases and the V segment lost 0 bases, leaving 2 bases of the junction unmatched. The CDR3 sequence is CASSVGLAGADTQYF. The CDR3, as DNA: TGTGCCAGCAGCGTAGGACTAGCGGGAGCGGATACGCAGTATTTT.

This clone showed up just once. The chain recombines TRBV19 with TRBJ1-1, with D possibly being TRBD1 (5 bases). Germline V CDR1 and CDR2: LNHDA, SQIVND (reference sequence). V was pared by 11 bases and J by 4 bases, with 14 bases between. The CDR3 sequence is 12 residues long. The CDR3 loop is CAVRGEVTEAFF. The CDR3 region has the DNA TGTGCCGTCCGGGGGGAAGTCACTGAAGCTTTCTTT. The variable domain in full, with the rest retrieved from reference TRBV19 and TRBJ1-1, is DGGITQSPKYLFRKEGQNVTLSCEQNLNHDAMYWYRQDPGQGLRLIYYSQIVNDFQKGDIAEGYSVSREKKESFPLTVTSAQKNPTAFYLCAVRGEVTEAFFGQGTRLTVV.

In its sample, this clone was seen once. This rearrangement joins TRBV5-4 to TRBJ1-6; TRBD1 matches 7 bases. After removal of 1 base from V and 7 bases from J, the junction contained 5 bases not matched to a gene. CDR3 length: 15 residues. CDR1 and CDR2 from the germline V gene are SGHNT and YYREEE (reference sequence). CDR3 region: CASSLQGVTNSPLHF. In nucleotides, the CDR3 is TGTGCCAGCAGCTTGCAGGGGGTTACGAATTCACCCCTCCACTTT.

The V and J genes are TRBV27 and TRBJ2-7; the D gene is possibly TRBD2 (7 bases). V was pared by 9 bases and J by 2 bases, with 17 bases between. Germline loops: CDR1 MNHEY, CDR2 SMNVEV (reference sequence). CDR3 length: 14 amino acids. CDR3 loop: CASWPGEGAYEQYF. The CDR3 coding sequence is TGTGCCAGTTGGCCGGGGGAGGGGGCCTACGAGCAGTACTTC.

The chain couples TRBV15 to TRBJ2-1; the match to TRBD2 covers 9 bases. The V and J ends lost 5 bases and 4 bases, in that order; junction bases with no gene match: 9. The CDR3 length is 16 residues. The V gene's germline CDR1 is LNHNV and CDR2 YYDKDF (reference sequence). CDR3 loop: CATSGVLRGGYNEQFF. DNA for the CDR3: TGTGCCACCAGCGGTGTTTTGCGGGGGGGTTACAATGAGCAGTTCTTC.

This clone was picked up one time. The chain joins TRBV7-9 to TRBJ1-6, with D tentatively TRBD1 (5 bases). V was clipped by 5 bases and J by 13 bases, with 18 bases between them. Germline CDR1 and CDR2: SEHNR and FQNEAQ (reference sequence). CDR3 size: 14 residues. In DNA, the CDR3 is TGTGCCAGCAGCCAAACCGCGCCCGGGGGTCCCCTCCACTTT. Its protein product is CASSQTAPGGPLHF.

V gene TRBV11-3 combines with J gene TRBJ1-4; TRBD1 is a possible D gene (6 bases). Germline V gives CDR1 SGHNT, CDR2 YENEEA. CDR3 length: 15 amino acids. The germline V and J ends were trimmed by 3 bases and 3 bases, with 11 bases remaining between them. CDR3 sequence: CASSFGQGPNEKLFF. In DNA, the CDR3 is TGTGCCAGCAGCTTCGGGCAGGGGCCTAATGAAAAACTGTTTTTT.

V usage is TRBV7-8 and J usage is TRBJ2-3, with unresolved D. Trimming removed 8 bases from V and 0 bases from J, with 12 bases in between. Germline values: CDR1 SGHVS, CDR2 FQNEAQ. This CDR3 contains 14 residues. CDR3 in amino acids: CASRLVASTDTQYF. CDR3 DNA: TGTGCCAGCCGACTGGTGGCTAGCACAGATACGCAGTATTTT.

V and J are TRBV14 and TRBJ1-1; tentatively, D is TRBD1 (5 bases). Trimming removed 5 bases from V and 4 bases from J, with 11 bases in between. The germline V gene encodes CDR1 SGHDN and CDR2 FVKESK. The CDR3 has 13 residues. The CDR3 reads CASSDTGLTEAFF. The CDR3 coding sequence is TGTGCCAGCAGCGACACAGGCCTCACTGAAGCTTTCTTT.

The V call is TRBV5-1, the J call TRBJ2-3; TRBD2 matches at 8 bases. The CDR3 consists of 16 residues. Germline values: CDR1 SGHRS, CDR2 YFSETQ. V was clipped by 4 bases and J by 5 bases; unmatched bases: 12. CDR3 amino acids: CASSLRGGLVRDTQYF. The CDR3 nucleotides read TGCGCCAGCAGCCTACGGGGGGGACTAGTCCGAGATACGCAGTATTTT.

V gene TRBV2 combines with J gene TRBJ2-2, with D tentatively TRBD2 (5 bases). The V gene lost 9 bases and the J gene lost 1 base, with 12 bases spanning the gap. The CDR3 has 14 residues. Looked up from germline, CDR1 is SNHLY and CDR2 is FYNNEI. CDR3 sequence: CARTWGENTGELFF. In nucleotides, the CDR3 is TGTGCCAGAACTTGGGGAGAGAACACCGGGGAGCTGTTTTTT.